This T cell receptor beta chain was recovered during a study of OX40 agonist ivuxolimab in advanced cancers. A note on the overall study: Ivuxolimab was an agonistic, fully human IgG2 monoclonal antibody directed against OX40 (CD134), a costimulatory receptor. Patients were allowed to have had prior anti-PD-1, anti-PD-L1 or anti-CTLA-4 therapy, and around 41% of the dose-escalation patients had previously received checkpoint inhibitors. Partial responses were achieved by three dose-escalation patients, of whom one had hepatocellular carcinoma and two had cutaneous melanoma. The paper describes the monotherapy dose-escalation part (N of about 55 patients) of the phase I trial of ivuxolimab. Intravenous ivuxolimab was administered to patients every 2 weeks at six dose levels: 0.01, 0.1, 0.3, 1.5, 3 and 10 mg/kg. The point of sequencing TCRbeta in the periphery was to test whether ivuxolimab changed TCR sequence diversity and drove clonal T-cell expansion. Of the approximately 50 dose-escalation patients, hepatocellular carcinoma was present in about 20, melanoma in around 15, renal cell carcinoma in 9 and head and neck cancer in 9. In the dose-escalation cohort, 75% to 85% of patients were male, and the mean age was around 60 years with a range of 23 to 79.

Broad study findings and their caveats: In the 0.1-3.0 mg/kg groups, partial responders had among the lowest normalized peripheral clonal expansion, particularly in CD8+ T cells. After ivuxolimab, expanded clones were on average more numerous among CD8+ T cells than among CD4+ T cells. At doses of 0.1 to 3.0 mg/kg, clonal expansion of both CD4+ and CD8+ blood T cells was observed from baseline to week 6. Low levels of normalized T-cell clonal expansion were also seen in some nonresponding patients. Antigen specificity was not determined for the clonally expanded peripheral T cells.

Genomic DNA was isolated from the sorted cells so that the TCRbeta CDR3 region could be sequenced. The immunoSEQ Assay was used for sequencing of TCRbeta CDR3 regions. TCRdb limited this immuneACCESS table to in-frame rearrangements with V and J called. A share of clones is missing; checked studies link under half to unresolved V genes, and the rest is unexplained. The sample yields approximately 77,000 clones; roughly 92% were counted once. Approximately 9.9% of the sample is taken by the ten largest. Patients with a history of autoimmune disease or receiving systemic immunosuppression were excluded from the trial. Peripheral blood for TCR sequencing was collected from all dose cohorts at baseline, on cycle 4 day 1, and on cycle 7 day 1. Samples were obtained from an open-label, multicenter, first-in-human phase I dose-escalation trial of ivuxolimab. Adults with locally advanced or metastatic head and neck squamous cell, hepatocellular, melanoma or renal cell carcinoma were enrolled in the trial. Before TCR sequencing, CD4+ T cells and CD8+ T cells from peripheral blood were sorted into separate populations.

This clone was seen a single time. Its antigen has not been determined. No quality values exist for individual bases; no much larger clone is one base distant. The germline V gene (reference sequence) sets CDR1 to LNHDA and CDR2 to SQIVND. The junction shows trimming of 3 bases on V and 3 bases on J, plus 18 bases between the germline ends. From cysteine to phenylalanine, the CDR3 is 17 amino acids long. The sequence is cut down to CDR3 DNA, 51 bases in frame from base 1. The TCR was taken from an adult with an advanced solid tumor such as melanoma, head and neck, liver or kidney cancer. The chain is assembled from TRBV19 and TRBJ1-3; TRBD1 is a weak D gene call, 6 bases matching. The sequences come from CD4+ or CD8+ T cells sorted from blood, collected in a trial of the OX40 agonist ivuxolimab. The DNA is TGTGCCAGTAGTATTTTCCCCCGGGGGGCGTTTGGAAACACCATATATTTT. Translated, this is CASSIFPRGAFGNTIYF. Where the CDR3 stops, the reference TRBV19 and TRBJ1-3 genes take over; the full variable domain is DGGITQSPKYLFRKEGQNVTLSCEQNLNHDAMYWYRQDPGQGLRLIYYSQIVNDFQKGDIAEGYSVSREKKESFPLTVTSAQKNPTAFYLCASSIFPRGAFGNTIYFGEGSWLTVV.